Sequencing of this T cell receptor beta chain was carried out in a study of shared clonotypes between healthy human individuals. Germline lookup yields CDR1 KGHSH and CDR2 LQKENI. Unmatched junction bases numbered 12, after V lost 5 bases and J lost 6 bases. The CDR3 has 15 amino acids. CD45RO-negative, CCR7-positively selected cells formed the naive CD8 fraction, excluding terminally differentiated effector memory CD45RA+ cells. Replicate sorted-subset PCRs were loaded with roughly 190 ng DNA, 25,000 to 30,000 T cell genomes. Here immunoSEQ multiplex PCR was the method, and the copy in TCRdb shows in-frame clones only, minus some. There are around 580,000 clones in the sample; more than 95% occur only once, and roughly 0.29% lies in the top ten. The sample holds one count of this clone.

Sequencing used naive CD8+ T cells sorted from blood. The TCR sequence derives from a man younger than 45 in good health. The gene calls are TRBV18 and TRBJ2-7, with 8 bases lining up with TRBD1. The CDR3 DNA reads TGTGCCAGCTCAAGGACCAGGGGGCCGTTTCTCGAGCAGTACTTC. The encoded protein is CASSRTRGPFLEQYF.